This T cell receptor beta chain came from a study of shared clonotypes between healthy human individuals. The wider study: Three plates were used per donor for CD4 naive, three for CD4 memory, two for CD8 naive and one for CD8 memory. Study conclusions and caveats: Across subsets, estimated richness was generally greater for naive than for memory populations.

Sequenced by immunoSEQ multiplex PCR; TCRdb stores in-frame clones only, minus some. This repertoire shows some 1.5 million clones, 95% to 99% found once; its top ten account for around 0.45%. As regards this clone: Its antigen is currently unknown.

CD4+ cells were split into CD45RA+ naive and CD45RA-negative memory subsets. CDR3 length: 16 amino acids. The sequence was obtained from a man aged 25-45 years in good health. Sample: naive CD4+ T cells sorted from blood. The sample's subset: CD45RA+ positively selected. V is TRBV12-1 and J is TRBJ2-1; TRBD2, the D gene given by the table, was not confirmed from the DNA. TRBV12-1 is shown as a pseudogene. CDR3 bases: TGTGCCAGCAGCTTGCCGGGACTAGCAACTTACAATGAGCAGTTCTTC. This gives the protein CASSLPGLATYNEQFF.